Reported below is one T cell receptor (beta chain). Its antigen is still unknown. No base-level quality is on record; no much larger clone is a single base apart. Reads for this sample came from an Illumina NovaSeq 6000. TCRalpha and TCRbeta cDNA libraries were built by 5'RACE with constant-segment primers, adding sample barcodes and unique molecular identifiers. RNA was extracted from every sample with Trizol reagent. The libraries were amplified in two PCR steps, and the second step added a second sample barcode and Illumina TruSeq adapters. Libraries were sequenced on an Illumina NovaSeq with 2 x 150 bp paired-end reads. Regarding the original processing steps: Demultiplexing of reads and collapsing into UMI-guided consensus sequences were performed with migec v1.2.7. Using mixcr v2.1.11, UMI consensuses were aligned to TRA and TRB V and J templates and then assembled into clonotypes. A clonotype was counted as expanded or contracted only when both edgeR and NoisET called the clonotype significant, with the noise models trained on biological replicates. For edgeR calls, the cutoffs were a false discovery rate-adjusted p below 0.01 and a log2 fold-change threshold of 1. PCA with hierarchical clustering of max-normalized trajectories of the 1000 most abundant clonotypes was used as exploratory dynamics analysis. Each responding clone was given a CD4 or CD8 phenotype based on the CD4+ and CD8+ repertoires, which had been sequenced separately. TCRdb reprocessing: public reads trimmed at Q25 with fastp, clones called with MiXCR, in-frame beta chains kept. CDR3 protein sequences are deduplicated, and each keeps its most common genes and DNA. It is TCRdb's table, rather than the study itself, that gives the V and J calls and clone size. The sample includes 300,000 to 400,000 distinct CDR3 sequences, with over 25% observed a single time. The ten largest clonotypes hold about 14% of the sample.

This entry comes from a study of T-cell memory formation after mild COVID-19 (dated by TCRdb to the early 2020s). Regarding the study in general: TCR sequence clusters from the two donors were found to be largely donor specific. The cohort comprised two young, previously healthy adult volunteers, one female and one male. In a couple of donors, T-cell clones that expanded and contracted after mild COVID-19 were followed by sequencing TCRalpha and TCRbeta repertoires longitudinally.

PBMCs were isolated by Ficoll-Paque density gradient centrifugation. Overall study outcomes, separate from this receptor: Contracting CD4+ clones turned up mainly in the CM and EM memory subsets, whereas EMRA was where CD8+ clones were enriched. Clones contracting from day 15 to 85 had balanced CD4/CD8 phenotypes, while a second wave expanding from day 15 to 37 was biased towards CD4+. The detection of some responding clones in pre-infection memory suggests that pre-existing cross-reactive memory T cells joined the SARS-CoV-2 response. Only two mild cases were covered by the study, and larger cohorts that include severe cases with pre-infection samples were considered necessary. Whether the second-wave clones peaking on day 37 were SARS-CoV-2 specific was not confirmed.

CDR1 and CDR2 are read off the germline V gene (reference sequence) as SEHNR and FQNEAQ. Including the terminal cysteine and phenylalanine, the CDR3 comprises 18 residues. CDR3 DNA only is kept here, 54 bases in frame from base 1. Between the V and J ends, shortened by 5 bases and 0 bases respectively, the junction contains 20 bases. The TCR comes from an adult woman who had mild COVID-19 (a few samples of this study predate the infection). The sample titles of this study are shuffled in the database, so cell type and time point are left out; the donor was told from shared clones. The sample comprised PBMCs or a T cell subset sorted from them (not recorded which). The rearrangement joined TRBV7-9 to TRBJ2-4; the D segment cannot be called with confidence. The CDR3 protein sequence reads: CASSTAAWSVLAKNIQYF. The nucleotide sequence reads TGTGCCAGCAGCACCGCGGCCTGGTCTGTACTAGCCAAAAACATTCAGTACTTC.